This section outlines one TCR beta chain sequence together with its context. Its antigen remains unidentified. Trimming took 4 bases from V and 6 from J, leaving 26 bases between them. In germline, CDR1 is SGHDT, CDR2 YYEEEE. This CDR3 is 17 amino acids long. This entry comes from a study of regulatory T cells in long-lasting Graves disease. Study summary: It was over 5 years of antithyroid drugs, with positive TSH receptor antibodies, that meant persistent Graves' disease.

Construction of the TCR beta libraries employed iRepertoire HTBI primers in conjunction with Arm-PCR of CDR3 regions. Each CDR3 protein gets one entry after TCRdb re-called the multiplex PCR reads with MiXCR. The sample holds 500,000 to 700,000 distinct CDR3 sequences, around 30% seen once. General observations from the study: Persistent Graves' disease cases displayed lower TCR diversity than newly diagnosed ones.

Described time point: persistent/refractory GD, antithyroid drugs over 5 years with positive TRAb. Generation of the TCR library employed RNA extracted from PBMCs. The receptor was isolated from a female donor with Graves disease. The chain joins TRBV5-6 to TRBJ2-7; D is possibly TRBD1 (6 bases). Here the sequenced sample was peripheral blood mononuclear cells (PBMCs), taken when the disease was refractory, from a patient treated with antithyroid drugs. Written as DNA, the CDR3 is TGTGCCAGCAGCCGCAACAGACAATTACAGGGAAACGGCGAGCAGTACTTC. Translation: CASSRNRQLQGNGEQYF.